The source of this T cell receptor beta chain is a study of CD8 T cells in Susac syndrome. Reverse transcription of 0.5 to 1 ug RNA used random hexamers. Amplification of TCR beta CDR3 across 54 Vbeta and 13 Jbeta was performed with immunoSEQ multiplex PCR. TCRdb called the immunoSEQ multiplex PCR reads again in MiXCR, with one record for every CDR3 protein. The sample consists of approximately 300,000 distinct CDR3 sequences, around 85% of them appearing once. V dropped 7 bases and J dropped 1; count of bases not matched to a gene: 16. Germline loops: CDR1 MNHEY, CDR2 SVGAGI. The CDR3 spans 20 residues.

This clonotype was obtained from a human donor with multiple sclerosis. Source material: CD8+ T cells from PBMCs. This sequence joins TRBV6-5 and TRBJ2-3; 14 nucleotides align to TRBD2. Written as DNA, the CDR3 is TGTGCCAGCATTATAGGGACTAGCGGGAGACTACGCTCTCGCACAGATACGCAGTATTTT. Encoded protein: CASIIGTSGRLRSRTDTQYF.